This TCR beta chain emerged from a study of long-term antiretroviral therapy in people with HIV. Overall study findings and caveats: CDR3 lengths in HIV samples spanned a narrower range than controls.

Assay version v3.0 of immunoSEQ was used, and it was run at survey level. Sequencing targeted about 40,000-50,000 T-cell genomes per sample. TCRdb keeps only in-frame clones here, not all; method: immunoSEQ multiplex PCR. The table includes 26,000 or so clones, roughly 84% detected once. The CDR3 is made up of 17 amino acids. V lost 5 bases and J 0 bases, leaving 14 bases between the germline ends. The germline V gene encodes CDR1 MNHEY and CDR2 SMNVEV (reference sequence). Cryopreserved PBMC samples of roughly 0.95-10 million cells were used for DNA extraction. This clone was found once. No antigen is known for it.

The chain is built from TRBV27 and TRBJ1-6; no reliable D call. The material sequenced was unsorted PBMCs, taken 2 years after starting antiretroviral therapy. This TCR derives from a man aged 50 or older with HIV. This CDR3 reads CASSPRGPLSYNSPLHF. CDR3 bases: TGTGCCAGCAGTCCCAGAGGGCCCCTCTCCTATAATTCACCCCTCCACTTT.